A single sample gave rise to the 10 T cell receptor beta chains below, sequenced in a study of T-cell memory formation after mild COVID-19. TCRdb recomputed calls from the 5' RACE reads with MiXCR, one row per CDR3 protein. The table has some 48,000 distinct CDR3 sequences, 12% seen once. The specimen was PBMCs or a T cell subset sorted from them (not recorded which). The receptors come from a man in his late teens or twenties who had mild COVID-19 (a few samples of this study predate the infection). Cell type and time point are not known.

The CDR3 DNA reads TGTGCCAGCACCCAGCGCCGTACAGGGGAAGGGTTAGGCTACACCTTC. Amino acids: CASTQRRTGEGLGYTF. V gene TRBV6-1 combines with J gene TRBJ1-2; 7 bases agree with TRBD1. In germline, CDR1 is MNHNS, CDR2 SASEGT. This CDR3 has 16 amino acids. V trimming: 7 bases; J trimming: 8 bases; junction bases outside the gene matches: 19.

The chain couples TRBV7-3 to TRBJ2-5; 8 nucleotides line up with TRBD2. The V gene's germline CDR1 is SGHTA and CDR2 FQGTGA. After removal of 5 bases from V and 5 bases from J, the junction contained 13 bases not matched to a gene. This CDR3 spans 16 amino acids. The CDR3 is CASSPLGGEIGETQYF. The CDR3 region has the DNA TGTGCCAGCAGCCCCCTCGGGGGGGAGATAGGCGAGACCCAGTACTTC. The full variable domain, with the rest looked up from reference TRBV7-3 and TRBJ2-5, is GAGVSQTPSNKVTEKGKYVELRCDPISGHTALYWYRQSLGQGPEFLIYFQGTGAADDSGLPNDRFFAVRPEGSVSTLKIQRTERGDSAVYLCASSPLGGEIGETQYFGPGTRLLVL.

This clonotype was counted ten times or more. V and J are TRBV7-3 and TRBJ2-5; D remains unclear. The germline CDR1 and CDR2 sequences are SGHTA and FQGTGA. Deletions cut 1 base from V and 4 bases from J, with 16 bases between. The CDR3 spans 16 residues. The CDR3 nucleotides read TGTGCCAGCAGCTTAAGTCGGGCAGGCCGTGGAGAGACCCAGTACTTC. It encodes CASSLSRAGRGETQYF.

This clonotype appeared many times. The V and J genes are TRBV6-5 and TRBJ1-1; 7 bases align to TRBD1. Trimming took 4 bases from V and 4 from J; bases not matched to a gene: 3. This CDR3 spans 13 amino acids. The germline V gene has CDR1 MNHEY and CDR2 SVGAGI. The CDR3 DNA reads TGTGCCAGCAGTTTGTACAGGGGCACTGAAGCTTTCTTT. The encoded protein is CASSLYRGTEAFF.

This clonotype was found a few times. The chain joins TRBV4-3 to TRBJ2-2, with D perhaps matching TRBD2 (5 bases). Germline V lookup: CDR1 LGHNA, CDR2 YSLEER. The CDR3 runs 14 residues. V lost 3 bases and J lost 7, with 12 bases in between. The CDR3 sequence is CASSHRARGGELFF. As DNA, the CDR3 is TGCGCCAGCAGCCACCGAGCCCGGGGCGGGGAGCTGTTTTTT.

V is TRBV20-1 and J is TRBJ2-1, with D possibly TRBD2 on 6 matching bases. CDR1 is DFQATT, CDR2 SNEGSKA, per germline (reference sequence). This CDR3 has 12 amino acids. V gave up 3 bases and J gave up 6 bases, with 9 bases separating them. CDR3 residues: CSASRDSNEQFF. Written as DNA, the CDR3 is TGCAGTGCTAGTAGGGACTCCAATGAGCAGTTCTTC.

This clonotype is a singleton in its sample. The junction and the germline gene differ at one end; a read error may be behind it. The gene calls are TRBV3-1 and TRBJ2-1; 13 bases line up with TRBD2. In germline, CDR1 is LGHDT, CDR2 YNNKEL (reference sequence). This CDR3 region has 16 residues. CDR3 in DNA: TGTGCCAGCAACCAACTAGCGGGGGGGCCGGGTGGTGAGCAGTTCTTC. It specifies CASNQLAGGPGGEQFF.

This clonotype was seen a few times. The genes are TRBV9 and TRBJ1-6, with 7 bases aligning to TRBD1. Trimming took 4 bases from V and 14 from J; bases not matched to a gene: 12. In germline, CDR1 is SGDLS, CDR2 YYNGEE. The CDR3 is 14 residues long. As DNA, the CDR3 is TGTGCCAGCAGCCCAGATGACGGACAGGACTCCCTCCACTTT. Translating it yields CASSPDDGQDSLHF.

In its sample, this clonotype was seen many times. The J gene is TRBJ2-1, the V gene TRBV5-1; TRBD2 agrees at 9 bases. With V trimmed by 1 base and J by 8 bases, 16 bases remained unmatched. Germline loops: CDR1 SGHRS, CDR2 YFSETQ. The CDR3 spans 18 residues. The CDR3 DNA reads TGCGCCAGCAGCTTGAGTAGGCTAGCGGGGCCCCACGGGGATGAGCAGTTCTTC. As protein: CASSLSRLAGPHGDEQFF.

This clonotype was seen more than once but under ten times. The genes are TRBV11-3 and TRBJ2-3; tentatively, D is TRBD1 (6 bases). Germline CDR1 and CDR2: SGHNT and YENEEA. V gave up 0 bases and J gave up 2 bases, with 18 bases separating them. The CDR3 has 18 amino acids. The CDR3 protein is CASSLDPPTGSFTDTQYF. The CDR3 DNA sequence: TGTGCCAGCAGCTTAGATCCCCCAACAGGGTCCTTCACAGATACGCAGTATTTT. Supplemented by reference TRBV11-3 and TRBJ2-3, the full variable domain reads EAGVVQSPRYKIIEKKQPVAFWCNPISGHNTLYWYLQNLGQGPELLIRYENEEAVDDSQLPKDRFSAERLKGVDSTLKIQPAELGDSAVYLCASSLDPPTGSFTDTQYFGPGTRLTVL.